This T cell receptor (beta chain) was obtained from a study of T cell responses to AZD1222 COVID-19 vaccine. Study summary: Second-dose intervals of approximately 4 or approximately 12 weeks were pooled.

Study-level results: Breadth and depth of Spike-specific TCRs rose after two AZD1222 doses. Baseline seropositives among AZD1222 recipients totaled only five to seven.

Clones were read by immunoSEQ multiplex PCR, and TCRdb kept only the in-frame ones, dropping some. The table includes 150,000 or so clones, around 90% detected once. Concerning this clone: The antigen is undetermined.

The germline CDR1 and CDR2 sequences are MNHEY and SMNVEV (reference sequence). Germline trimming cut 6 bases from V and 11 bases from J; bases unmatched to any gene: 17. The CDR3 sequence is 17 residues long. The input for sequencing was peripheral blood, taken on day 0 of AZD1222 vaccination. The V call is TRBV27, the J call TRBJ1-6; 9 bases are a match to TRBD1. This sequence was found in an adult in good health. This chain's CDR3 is CASRTLHRGPGGAPLHF. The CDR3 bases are TGTGCCAGCAGAACGCTCCACAGGGGGCCCGGAGGTGCACCCCTCCACTTT.